This T cell receptor (beta chain) was profiled in a study of blood T cell repertoires in COVID-19. Study context: Acute and convalescent COVID-19 specimens originated in the United States, Italy and Spain. The cDNA or gDNA used as material had been derived from T cells, B-cell-depleted T cells, or PBMCs.

V gave up 0 bases and J gave up 7 bases, with 16 bases separating them. The CDR3 sequence is 15 residues long. CDR1 is SGHRS and CDR2 is YFSETQ in the germline V gene. This clone was seen just once. Other DNA sequences in this specimen translate into the identical CDR3. How the authors handled the data: Reference gene primer amplification gave estimated nucleated cell counts. TCRdb's copy holds only in-frame clones and misses some; the assay was immunoSEQ multiplex PCR. The V and J calls and clone size were taken over from that table, and D and trimming were inferred from the DNA. The table records 300,000 to 350,000 clones, roughly 87% of them present only once.

V is TRBV5-1 and J is TRBJ1-2; TRBD1 is a possible D gene (5 bases). This receptor was obtained from a man younger than 35 with active or convalescent COVID-19. The sample comprised peripheral blood. CDR3 sequence reads: CASSLVDQGTGGYTF. For the CDR3, the DNA is TGCGCCAGCAGCTTGGTGGACCAGGGAACTGGTGGCTACACCTTC.